This T cell receptor beta chain was sequenced for a study of T cell responses to AZD1222 COVID-19 vaccine. Study-wide findings and caveats: Spike-specific TCR breadth and depth both grew after two AZD1222 doses.

Measured with immunoSEQ multiplex PCR; TCRdb has only the in-frame clones, and not every one. Of over 150,000 clones listed, more than 75% are singletons. CDR1 and CDR2 (germline): SQVTM, ANQGSEA. Trimming removed 6 bases from V and 4 bases from J, with 15 bases in between. The CDR3 sequence is 13 residues long. A note on this clone: Its antigen is as yet unknown.

The V gene is TRBV29-1, the J gene TRBJ1-2, with D perhaps matching TRBD1 (5 bases). The sample consisted of peripheral blood, taken on day 0 of AZD1222 vaccination. The sequence was obtained from an adult in good health. CDR3 amino acids: CSVRGSRIYGYTF. The CDR3 DNA reads as TGCAGCGTCCGGGGGTCACGTATCTATGGCTACACCTTC.